The rows below give T cell receptor beta chains drawn from one sample of a study of cytomegalovirus exposure and HLA in healthy donors. The data were produced by immunoSEQ multiplex PCR, yet TCRdb's version contains in-frame clones alone and is incomplete. Of 150,000 to 170,000 clones in the sample, more than 70% were seen once. Input material: PBMCs. These receptors all stem from a woman between 40 and 55 years old in good health and CMV-seropositive. Each CDR3 is given with its conserved first and last residue. The D gene is left open where the match is weak. Clone size is given for some rows only: seen once, a few or many times, or a class if the clone is expanded.

d_gene	abundance	j_gene	v_gene	CDR3nt	CDR3aa
NA	NA	TRBJ1-1	TRBV7-3	TGTGCCAGCAGCTTAGGTTCACAAGGGGACACTGAAGCTTTCTTT	CASSLGSQGDTEAFF
NA	NA	TRBJ2-7	TRBV7-9	TGTGCCAGCACCTTGACCGGGACTGGCCCCCAGGAGCAGTACTTC	CASTLTGTGPQEQYF
TRBD2	NA	TRBJ2-4	TRBV18	TGTGCCAGCTCACCCGAGGGCGGCGGGAGGGCCTCTGGAAACATTCAGTACTTC	CASSPEGGGRASGNIQYF
TRBD2	NA	TRBJ2-3	TRBV5-5	TGTGCCAGCAGCTTCGGACTAGCGGGTCTCACAGATACGCAGTATTTT	CASSFGLAGLTDTQYF
NA	few	TRBJ2-5	TRBV6-5	TGTGCCAGCGGGTCCGGGGGAGAGACCCAGTACTTC	CASGSGGETQYF
NA	NA	TRBJ2-1	TRBV28	TGTGCCAGCAGTTCCCCAGCAGAGCGAAACTACAATGAGCAGTTCTTC	CASSSPAERNYNEQFF
NA	NA	TRBJ2-1	TRBV19	TGTGCCAGTAGTATAGCGGCTAGCACCAACTACAATGAGCAGTTCTTC	CASSIAASTNYNEQFF
NA	NA	TRBJ2-7	TRBV10-2	TGCGCCAGCAGTGAGTTGGCAGGCCGAAACGAGCAGTACTTC	CASSELAGRNEQYF
TRBD2	NA	TRBJ2-3	TRBV15	TGTGCCACCAGCAGGACTAGCGGGTATTCCCACGATACGCAGTATTTT	CATSRTSGYSHDTQYF
TRBD2	NA	TRBJ2-2	TRBV28	TGTGCCAGCAGTTCCCTAGGACTAGCGGGAGGCTCGAACACCGGGGAGCTGTTTTTT	CASSSLGLAGGSNTGELFF
NA	NA	TRBJ1-4	TRBV5-1	TGCGCCAGCAGCTTGTATCCAATCACGGGGGAAGAAAAACTGTTTTTT	CASSLYPITGEEKLFF
NA	NA	TRBJ1-2	TRBV27	TGTGCCAGCAGTTCCCAGACAGGCCGCTATGGCTACACCTTC	CASSSQTGRYGYTF
TRBD1	NA	TRBJ2-6	TRBV19	TGTGCCAGTAGTATTGGACAGGTAAACTCTGGGGCCAACGTCCTGACTTTC	CASSIGQVNSGANVLTF
TRBD1	few	TRBJ2-1	TRBV19	TGTGCCAGTAGAGCGGGACAGGGGTACAATGAGCAGTTCTTC	CASRAGQGYNEQFF
TRBD1	once	TRBJ2-3	TRBV5-6	TGTGCCAGCAGCTTGGACACCGGGACAGGGGGGATAGATACGCAGTATTTT	CASSLDTGTGGIDTQYF
TRBD2	NA	TRBJ2-5	TRBV7-8	TGTGCCAGCAAGGCGGGAGGGCGGGAGACCCAGTACTTC	CASKAGGRETQYF
TRBD2	few	TRBJ2-7	TRBV5-1	TGCGCCAGCAGCTCTAGCGGGAGTTCCTACGAGCAGTACTTC	CASSSSGSSYEQYF
TRBD1	NA	TRBJ1-2	TRBV2	TGTGCCAGCACCTTGACAGGGACCTCTGGCTACACCTTC	CASTLTGTSGYTF
TRBD1	NA	TRBJ1-1	TRBV28	TGTGCCAGCAGGGGACGGGACAGACTCCTGTACACTGAAGCTTTCTTT	CASRGRDRLLYTEAFF
TRBD2	NA	TRBJ2-5	TRBV6-6	TGTGCCAGCAGTCTCGGGACTAGCGGAAAACAAGAGACCCAGTACTTC	CASSLGTSGKQETQYF
NA	few	TRBJ1-2	TRBV5-1	TGCGCCAGCAGCTTAGAGGATTTTGGGGGCTACACCTTC	CASSLEDFGGYTF
NA	few	TRBJ2-6	TRBV6-5	TGTGCCAGCAGTTCAGGGTCCTCTGGGGCCAACGTCCTGACTTTC	CASSSGSSGANVLTF
TRBD1	NA	TRBJ2-7	TRBV28	TGTGCCAGCAGTTACTTAGGGACAGGGGGGGTCTCCTACGAGCAGTACTTC	CASSYLGTGGVSYEQYF
NA	NA	TRBJ2-5	TRBV18	TGTGCCAGCTCTATGACAGTGGGCCAAGAGACCCAGTACTTC	CASSMTVGQETQYF
NA	NA	TRBJ2-7	TRBV5-1	TGCGCCAGCAGCTTACAGGGTTACGAGCAGTACTTC	CASSLQGYEQYF
TRBD1	NA	TRBJ2-5	TRBV5-5	TGTGCCAGCAGGACGGGAAAGGGACAGCCGACTCACGAAGAGACCCAGTACTTC	CASRTGKGQPTHEETQYF
TRBD1	NA	TRBJ2-1	TRBV7-2	TGTGCCAGCAGTTCAGGGGGACAATACTCCTACAATGAGCAGTTCTTC	CASSSGGQYSYNEQFF
NA	NA	TRBJ2-1	TRBV13	TGTGCCAGCAGTCCGCTAGGAGAAGAGCAGTTCTTC	CASSPLGEEQFF
TRBD1	NA	TRBJ2-3	TRBV5-8	TGTGCCACCAGGGACAGGGTAGTTGCAGATACGCAGTATTTT	CATRDRVVADTQYF
TRBD1	NA	TRBJ1-3	TRBV28	TGTGCCAGCAGCCGTCGGACAGGGGCAGGAAACACCATATATTTT	CASSRRTGAGNTIYF
NA	few	TRBJ1-2	TRBV6-1	TGTGCCAGCAGCCGAGAGGGGGTAGATGGCTACACCTTC	CASSREGVDGYTF
TRBD1	NA	TRBJ2-3	TRBV7-8	TGTGCCAGCAGCTTCCGAACAGGGGGCCCCACAGATACGCAGTATTTT	CASSFRTGGPTDTQYF
NA	NA	TRBJ2-1	TRBV5-1	TGCGCCAGCAGCCCCTCCGGGGGCTACAATGAGCAGTTCTTC	CASSPSGGYNEQFF
NA	NA	TRBJ2-5	TRBV5-4	TGTGCCAGCAGCTTGGGACTAGAGGAAGAGACCCAGTACTTC	CASSLGLEEETQYF